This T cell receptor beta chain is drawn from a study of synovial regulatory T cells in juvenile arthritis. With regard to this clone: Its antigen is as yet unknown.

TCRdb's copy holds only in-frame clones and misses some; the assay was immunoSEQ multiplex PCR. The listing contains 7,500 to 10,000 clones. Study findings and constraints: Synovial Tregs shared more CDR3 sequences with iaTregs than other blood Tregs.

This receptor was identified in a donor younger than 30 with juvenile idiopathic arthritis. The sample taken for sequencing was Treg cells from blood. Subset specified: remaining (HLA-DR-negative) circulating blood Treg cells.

CDR3 amino acids: CASSEAGYGYTF. V gene TRBV6-1 combines with J gene TRBJ1-2. CDR3 size: 12 residues. The coding DNA is unavailable. Germline CDR1 reads MNHNS; CDR2 reads SASEGT.